A selection of T cell receptor beta chains follows, all from one sample in a study of Graves' ophthalmopathy and Graves' hyperthyroidism. TCRdb re-called the multiplex PCR reads with MiXCR, one entry per CDR3 protein. This sample yields hundreds of thousands of distinct CDR3 sequences, of which 22% are seen a single time; roughly 7.4% belongs to the top ten. The sequenced sample consisted of peripheral blood. Receptors were obtained from a woman under 30 with stable Graves' hyperthyroidism. Some clones in this sample may be carry-over from other donors' samples. Both conserved end residues are part of each CDR3. Fields, in order: clone size, J gene, V gene, D gene, CDR3 DNA, CDR3 protein. A D gene is named only where the DNA matches it firmly. The size field is filled for only some rows; it gives once, few, many or a size class.

- | TRBJ2-2 | TRBV6-1 | TRBD1 | TGTGCCAGCACCCTGGACAGGGTGAACACCGGGGAGCTGTTTTTT | CASTLDRVNTGELFF
many | TRBJ2-7 | TRBV6-5 | TRBD1 | TGTGCCAGCAGTTTGACAGGGTATCGCGAGCAGTACTTC | CASSLTGYREQYF
many | TRBJ1-1 | TRBV25-1 | - | TGTGCCAGCAAAGCTAGCTCCACTGAAGCTTTCTTT | CASKASSTEAFF
- | TRBJ2-3 | TRBV18 | TRBD1 | TGTGCCAGCTCACAGGACTCCCGGGACAGTAGCACAGATACGCAGTATTTT | CASSQDSRDSSTDTQYF
many | TRBJ2-4 | TRBV28 | - | TGTGCCAGCAGTTTTCCCGGACAGCCTTCCTTTCCGTACTTC | CASSFPGQPSFPYF
many | TRBJ2-7 | TRBV11-2 | TRBD1 | TGTGCCAGCAGCCGGGACAGGGAATCCTACGAGCAGTACTTC | CASSRDRESYEQYF
many | TRBJ1-1 | TRBV6-5 | - | TGTGCCAGCAGTTACTCGAAGGTGTCTGGGGTCACTGAAGCTTTCTTT | CASSYSKVSGVTEAFF
many | TRBJ2-4 | TRBV20-1 | - | TGCAGTGCTAGGTTACAGGGAATAAGAGCCAAAAACATTAAGTACTTC | CSARLQGIRAKNIKYF
many | TRBJ1-6 | TRBV7-9 | - | TGTGCCAGCAACTTCAGTTACGGGGGAAGGAGATCACCCCTCCACTTT | CASNFSYGGRRSPLHF
- | TRBJ1-1 | TRBV20-1 | - | TGCAGTGCGAATACAGGGTACACTGACGCTTTCTTT | CSANTGYTDAFF
- | TRBJ1-2 | TRBV3-1 | - | TGTGCCATCAGCCAAGGTCCGCCCGCGGGTCGATATGGCTACACCTTC | CAISQGPPAGRYGYTF
many | TRBJ2-7 | TRBV20-1 | - | TGCAGTGCTAGAGACGGGTCTCGGCCCTACGAGCAGTACTTC | CSARDGSRPYEQYF
few | TRBJ2-7 | TRBV6-2/TRBV6-3 | - | TGTGCCAGCAGTGTCCCGCTGGACGAGCAGTACTTC | CASSVPLDEQYF
once | TRBJ2-5 | TRBV6-5 | TRBD2 | TGTGCCAGCAGTTACGCGGGCGGGGGGGCCTTACAGACCCAGTACTTC | CASSYAGGGALQTQYF
- | TRBJ2-3 | TRBV24-1 | - | TGTGCCACCAGTGATTTGCGGGAACAGGGTGATGCAGATACGCAGTATTTT | CATSDLREQGDADTQYF
few | TRBJ2-7 | TRBV29-1 | - | TGCAGCGTTGAGAAGGCGGGTTCCTCCTACGAGCAGTACTTC | CSVEKAGSSYEQYF
- | TRBJ1-1 | TRBV15 | - | TGTGCCACCAGCACGAGGGACACTGAAGCTTTCTTT | CATSTRDTEAFF
many | TRBJ1-1 | TRBV7-3 | TRBD1 | TGTGCCAGCAGCTTTACTCAGGGGGCTGAAGCTTTCTTT | CASSFTQGAEAFF
- | TRBJ1-5 | TRBV30 | - | TGTGCCTGGGACGATGAAGACAATCAGCCCCAGCATTTT | CAWDDEDNQPQHF
- | TRBJ1-2 | TRBV15 | - | TGTGCCACCAGCAGATCCCGGCAGTCCCCTAACTATGGCTACACCTTC | CATSRSRQSPNYGYTF
- | TRBJ1-1 | TRBV29-1 | - | TGCAGCGTTGATCAGGGAGGATTGAACACTGAAGCTTTCTTT | CSVDQGGLNTEAFF
many | TRBJ2-7 | TRBV6-1 | TRBD1 | TGTGCCAGCAACCAAGCCGGGACAGCCTACGAGCAGTACTTC | CASNQAGTAYEQYF
many | TRBJ2-6 | TRBV28 | - | TGTGCCAGCAATAGGCTTGGGACCTATTCCTCTGGGGCCAACGTCCTGACTTTC | CASNRLGTYSSGANVLTF
- | TRBJ1-1 | TRBV6-2/TRBV6-3 | - | TGTGCCAGCCTTCCGTTGGCTCGCCCTCCTGAAGCTTTCTTT | CASLPLARPPEAFF
many | TRBJ1-5 | TRBV12-3/TRBV12-4 | - | TGTGCCAGCAGTTTAAAGGGAAATGGGCAGCCCCAGCATTTT | CASSLKGNGQPQHF
- | TRBJ2-5 | TRBV7-9 | TRBD1 | TGTGCCAGCAGCGCCTTTCAGGGGGTCGGAGAGACCCAGTACTTC | CASSAFQGVGETQYF
many | TRBJ2-7 | TRBV15 | - | TGTGCCACCAGCACCCGAGAGGGCGAGCAGTACTTC | CATSTREGEQYF
- | TRBJ1-2 | TRBV20-1 | - | TGCAGTGCTAGAGCGCCCTATGGCTACACCTTC | CSARAPYGYTF
- | TRBJ1-2 | TRBV20-1 | TRBD1 | TGCAGTGCTAGAGATCAATGGGACAGCGACCCTTATGGCTACACCTTC | CSARDQWDSDPYGYTF
- | TRBJ2-7 | TRBV20-1 | - | TGCAGTGCTAGTGGCGGGATCGTTCTTGGGGGGTCCTACGAGCAGTACTTC | CSASGGIVLGGSYEQYF
many | TRBJ2-5 | TRBV20-1 | TRBD2 | TGCAGTGCCATCAATATAGCGGGAGGACGAGAGACCCAGTACTTC | CSAINIAGGRETQYF
many | TRBJ1-2 | TRBV6-5 | - | TGTGCCAGCAGTTACGGGACTAACTATGGCTACACCTTC | CASSYGTNYGYTF
few | TRBJ2-2 | TRBV7-9 | - | TGTGCCAGCAGATACCGGGACACCGGGGAGCTGTTTTTT | CASRYRDTGELFF
- | TRBJ2-2 | TRBV5-1 | - | TGCGCCAGCGGATACCACGGGGAGCTGAACACCGGGGAGCTGTTTTTT | CASGYHGELNTGELFF
- | TRBJ2-7 | TRBV7-2 | TRBD1 | TGTGCCAGCAGTCCCGATGGGACAGGAGATTACGAGCAGTACTTC | CASSPDGTGDYEQYF
- | TRBJ1-1 | TRBV28 | - | TGTGCCAGCATCCTCGTCAGGTCGGAAGCTTTCTTT | CASILVRSEAFF
few | TRBJ2-5 | TRBV6-1 | TRBD1 | TGTGCCAGCAGCCCATCCGGGACAGGGGGACAAGAGACCCAGTACTTC | CASSPSGTGGQETQYF
many | TRBJ1-2 | TRBV5-1 | - | TGCGCCAGCAGCTTGGATCAGGGCAACTATGGCTACACCTTC | CASSLDQGNYGYTF
many | TRBJ1-2 | TRBV7-2 | - | TGTGCCAGCAGCTTAGGGGTCCCCTATGGCTACACCTTC | CASSLGVPYGYTF
- | TRBJ1-5 | TRBV20-1 | - | TGCAGTGCTAGAGACAGGTCCATTAATCAGCCCCAGCATTTT | CSARDRSINQPQHF
many | TRBJ1-6 | TRBV20-1 | - | TGCAGTGCCCTCGACTCGAGCTCCTATAATTCACCCCTCCACTTT | CSALDSSSYNSPLHF
many | TRBJ2-7 | TRBV6-5 | - | TGTGCCAGCAGTTACTTACAGGGAGAGTCCTACGAGCAGTACTTC | CASSYLQGESYEQYF
many | TRBJ1-5 | TRBV28 | TRBD1 | TGTGCCAGCAGTTTAACAGGGGACCCCTATCAGCCCCAGCATTTT | CASSLTGDPYQPQHF
many | TRBJ1-1 | TRBV28 | - | TGTGCCAGCAGTTTACCTAATGCAGGGATTATATCGGAAGCTTTCTTT | CASSLPNAGIISEAFF
- | TRBJ2-5 | TRBV19 | TRBD2 | TGTGCCAGTAGACAACCGGGGGGCCAAGAGACCCAGTACTTC | CASRQPGGQETQYF
few | TRBJ1-1 | TRBV3-1 | - | TGTGCCAGCAGCCACCCAGGGTCTTGGGAAGCTTTCTTT | CASSHPGSWEAFF
- | TRBJ1-1 | TRBV25-1 | - | TGTGCCAGCATCAAACGGGGGGCGGACACTGAAGCTTTCTTT | CASIKRGADTEAFF
many | TRBJ1-3 | TRBV18 | TRBD1 | TGTGCCAGCTCAGACAGGGGAGCTGGAAACACCATATATTTT | CASSDRGAGNTIYF
- | TRBJ2-7 | TRBV28 | - | TGTGCCAGCACCCCCGTTCGGGGGTACGAGCAGTACTTC | CASTPVRGYEQYF
few | TRBJ2-2 | TRBV5-5 | - | TGTGCCAGCAGCAAGATACAGGGGAACACCGGGGAGCTGTTTTTT | CASSKIQGNTGELFF
many | TRBJ1-2 | TRBV20-1 | TRBD1 | TGCAGTGCCACTCCGGACAGGGCGGACTATGGCTACACCTTC | CSATPDRADYGYTF
few | TRBJ1-2 | TRBV28 | - | TGTGCCAGCAGAACCCAGGGAGACGGCTACACCTTC | CASRTQGDGYTF
many | TRBJ1-5 | TRBV6-2/TRBV6-3 | - | TGTGCCAGCAGTTTTTACAGGGACGTTCAGCCCCAGCATTTT | CASSFYRDVQPQHF
many | TRBJ1-5 | TRBV2 | - | TGTGCCAGCAGTGAAGTAGCCAGGGGCAATCAGCCCCAGCATTTT | CASSEVARGNQPQHF
many | TRBJ2-7 | TRBV6-5 | - | TGTGCCAGCAGTTACACATTTGGGGATGAGCAGTACTTC | CASSYTFGDEQYF
many | TRBJ1-2 | TRBV14 | TRBD1 | TGTGCCAGCAGCTCCGACAGGGTTGGCTACACCTTC | CASSSDRVGYTF
- | TRBJ1-2 | TRBV12-3/TRBV12-4 | - | TGTGCCAGCAGTTTAAGCGAAAACCGCTATGGCTACACCTTC | CASSLSENRYGYTF